This passage covers 4 T cell receptor beta chains from one sample sequenced in a study of cytotoxic CD8 clonotypes in ibrutinib-treated CLL. Libraries were prepared by immunoSEQ multiplex PCR; TCRdb keeps only in-frame clonotypes and omits some of them. This table has about 270,000 clones, around 76% appearing once. The sequencing here drew on PBMCs, taken at disease progression, from a patient treated with ibrutinib. Receptors originate from a human donor with chronic lymphocytic leukemia.

The chain carries TRBV15 and TRBJ2-3, with 7 bases identical to TRBD1. CDR1 is LNHNV, CDR2 YYDKDF, per germline (reference sequence). The CDR3 runs to 14 residues. The ends lost 1 base at V and 8 bases at J; junction bases unmatched: 6. CDR3: CATSRGDDRATQYF. The CDR3, as DNA: TGTGCCACCAGCAGAGGAGACGACAGGGCTACGCAGTATTTT.

The chain carries TRBV14 and TRBJ2-7; 7 bases match TRBD1. CDR1 SGHDN and CDR2 FVKESK come from the germline V gene. The CDR3 sequence is 14 residues long. V gave up 2 bases and J gave up 5 bases; unmatched junction bases: 6. The CDR3 sequence is CASSQPYRGHEQYF. The CDR3, as DNA: TGTGCCAGCAGCCAACCCTACAGGGGCCACGAGCAGTACTTC.

The chain employs TRBV10-2 and TRBJ2-7; D not resolved. Germline V gene lookup returns CDR1 WSHSY and CDR2 SAAADI. V lost 4 bases, J lost 3 bases, and 10 bases lay in between. CDR3 length: 13 amino acids. CDR3 nucleotides: TGCGCCAGCAGTGTGAGTGCCCTCTACGAGCAGTACTTC. Its protein is CASSVSALYEQYF.

In DNA, the CDR3 is TGTGCCAGTAGTATGGCTAGCGGGAGTCCCGGGGAGCTGTTTTTT. Its translation: CASSMASGSPGELFF. The chain has TRBV19 and TRBJ2-2, with 10 bases fitting TRBD2. The length of the CDR3 is 15 residues. V dropped 3 bases and J dropped 6; count of bases not matched to a gene: 4. In germline, CDR1 is LNHDA, CDR2 SQIVND (reference sequence).